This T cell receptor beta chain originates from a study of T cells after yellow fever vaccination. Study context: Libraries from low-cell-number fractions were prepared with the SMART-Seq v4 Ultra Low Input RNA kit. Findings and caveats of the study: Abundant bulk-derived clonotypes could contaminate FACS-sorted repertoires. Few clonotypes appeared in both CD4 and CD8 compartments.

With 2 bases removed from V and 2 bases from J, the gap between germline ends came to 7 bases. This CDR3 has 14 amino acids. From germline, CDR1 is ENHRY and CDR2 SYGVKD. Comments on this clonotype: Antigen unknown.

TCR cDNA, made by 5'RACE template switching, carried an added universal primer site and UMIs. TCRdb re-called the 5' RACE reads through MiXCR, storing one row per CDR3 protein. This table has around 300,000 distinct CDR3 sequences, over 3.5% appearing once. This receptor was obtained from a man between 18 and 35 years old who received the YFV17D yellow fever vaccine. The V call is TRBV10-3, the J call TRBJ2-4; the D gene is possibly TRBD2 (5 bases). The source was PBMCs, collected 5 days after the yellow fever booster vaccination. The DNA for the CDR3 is TGTGCCATCAGTGAGGAGGACTCCAAAAACATTCAGTACTTC. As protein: CAISEEDSKNIQYF.